Below, one TCR beta chain is given with its context. Sequencing of TCR beta covered CD8+ and CD4+ T cells obtained from blood. Treatment-naive patients with stable or active relapsing-remitting disease served as multiple sclerosis controls. CD8+ and CD4+ T cells were negatively isolated; TEMRA cells were FACS-enriched. Germline V gene sequence: CDR1 MNHEY, CDR2 SMNVEV (reference sequence). The V end lost 3 bases, the J end lost 5 bases, and 19 bases lay between the germline ends. This CDR3 has 16 amino acids. The data belong to a study of CD8 T cells in Susac syndrome. With random hexamers, reverse transcription was performed on about 0.5 to 1 ug of RNA. The amplification used immunoSEQ multiplex PCR on TCR beta CDR3; it spanned 54 Vbeta and 13 Jbeta. Each CDR3 protein gets one entry after TCRdb re-called the immunoSEQ multiplex PCR reads with MiXCR. Of about 140,000 distinct CDR3 sequences listed, approximately 95% are singletons.

The sample taken for sequencing was CD4+ T cells from PBMCs. The sequence came from a human donor with multiple sclerosis. The chain uses TRBV27 and TRBJ1-1; TRBD1 is a possible D gene (6 bases). Written as DNA, the CDR3 is TGTGCCAGCAGTTTGCGATCGTACAGGGAGGAAACTGAAGCTTTCTTT. Amino acids: CASSLRSYREETEAFF.